Listed below are T cell receptor beta chains from one sample, sequenced in a study of blood T cell repertoires in COVID-19. The protocol was immunoSEQ multiplex PCR, while the TCRdb copy is restricted to in-frame clones and leaves out a portion. Of under 300,000 clones listed, around nine tenths are singletons. The sample taken for sequencing was PBMCs or T cells enriched from blood (not recorded which). Source of these receptors: a woman aged 55-70 years who had recovered from COVID-19. The CDR3 runs from the conserved cysteine through the conserved F or W. The order of the fields is D gene, V gene, CDR3 length, clone size, J gene, CDR3 DNA, CDR3 protein. The D gene is left open where the match is weak. A clone size is listed for some rows: how often the clone was seen (once, few, many), or a class if it is expanded.

d_gene: TRBD1
v_gene: TRBV5-1
len: 16
abundance: NA
j_gene: TRBJ1-1
CDR3nt: TGCGCCAGCAGCTACAACAGGGGGAGGATGGACACTGAAGCTTTCTTT
CDR3aa: CASSYNRGRMDTEAFF

d_gene: NA
v_gene: TRBV19
len: 13
abundance: once
j_gene: TRBJ1-1
CDR3nt: TGTGCCAGTAGTATCTTTGGGGGCATGGATGCTTTCTTT
CDR3aa: CASSIFGGMDAFF

d_gene: NA
v_gene: TRBV24-1
len: 13
abundance: NA
j_gene: TRBJ1-5
CDR3nt: TGTGCCACCAGTGATTCCTTGGAGCAGCCCCAGCATTTT
CDR3aa: CATSDSLEQPQHF

d_gene: TRBD2
v_gene: TRBV28
len: 16
abundance: NA
j_gene: TRBJ2-1
CDR3nt: TGTGCCAGCGGCGGGGGAGGAGCGGGCGCGCAAAATGAGCAGTTCTTC
CDR3aa: CASGGGGAGAQNEQFF

d_gene: TRBD1
v_gene: TRBV5-6
len: 14
abundance: NA
j_gene: TRBJ1-6
CDR3nt: TGTGCCAGCAGCTGGGGACAGCCCAATTCACCCCTCCACTTT
CDR3aa: CASSWGQPNSPLHF

d_gene: TRBD2
v_gene: TRBV7-8
len: 16
abundance: NA
j_gene: TRBJ2-7
CDR3nt: TGTGCCAGCAGCTTAGGTAGCGGGGGATCATTACGCGAGCAGTACTTC
CDR3aa: CASSLGSGGSLREQYF

d_gene: TRBD1
v_gene: TRBV7-9
len: 15
abundance: NA
j_gene: TRBJ1-2
CDR3nt: TGTGCCAGCAGCTTAGGCCTTGGACAGGGGTATGGCTACACCTTC
CDR3aa: CASSLGLGQGYGYTF

d_gene: NA
v_gene: TRBV30
len: 15
abundance: NA
j_gene: TRBJ1-3
CDR3nt: TGTGCCTGGAGTGTTTCACAGGGACCTGGAAACACCATATATTTT
CDR3aa: CAWSVSQGPGNTIYF

d_gene: TRBD1
v_gene: TRBV3-1/TRBV3-2
len: 14
abundance: NA
j_gene: TRBJ2-7
CDR3nt: TGTGCCAGCAGCCCCGGGACAGGTCCCTACGAGCAGTACTTC
CDR3aa: CASSPGTGPYEQYF

d_gene: NA
v_gene: TRBV7-9
len: 14
abundance: NA
j_gene: TRBJ1-2
CDR3nt: TGTGCCAGCAGCTTAACGGCCGACAGGTTTGGCTACACCTTC
CDR3aa: CASSLTADRFGYTF

d_gene: NA
v_gene: TRBV29-1
len: 14
abundance: once
j_gene: TRBJ2-5
CDR3nt: TGCAGCGTTGGACACCAGGGCGGGAAAGAGACCCAGTACTTC
CDR3aa: CSVGHQGGKETQYF

d_gene: TRBD1
v_gene: TRBV11-2
len: 13
abundance: NA
j_gene: TRBJ1-2
CDR3nt: TGTGCCAGCAGCCCAGACAGGGGTTATGGCTACACCTTC
CDR3aa: CASSPDRGYGYTF

d_gene: TRBD1
v_gene: TRBV30
len: 14
abundance: NA
j_gene: TRBJ2-7
CDR3nt: TGTGCCTGGGCTGAACAGGGGCGAACCTACGAGCAGTACTTC
CDR3aa: CAWAEQGRTYEQYF

d_gene: TRBD1
v_gene: TRBV6-1
len: 16
abundance: NA
j_gene: TRBJ1-5
CDR3nt: TGTGCCAGCAGTGAATACAAAGGACAGGGGAATCAGCCCCAGCATTTT
CDR3aa: CASSEYKGQGNQPQHF

d_gene: NA
v_gene: TRBV10-3
len: 16
abundance: NA
j_gene: TRBJ2-4
CDR3nt: TGTGCCATCAGTGAGTCGAGGGGGACGGGCAAAAACATTCAGTACTTC
CDR3aa: CAISESRGTGKNIQYF

d_gene: TRBD2
v_gene: TRBV4-1
len: 19
abundance: NA
j_gene: TRBJ2-3
CDR3nt: TGCGCCAGCAGCCAAGATGTGGGAGGGCTAGCGGGACACACAGATACGCAGTATTTT
CDR3aa: CASSQDVGGLAGHTDTQYF

d_gene: TRBD1
v_gene: TRBV12-5
len: 15
abundance: NA
j_gene: TRBJ1-6
CDR3nt: TGTGCTAGTGGTAGCAGGGACAGGGTCGACTCACCCCTCCACTTT
CDR3aa: CASGSRDRVDSPLHF

d_gene: TRBD2
v_gene: TRBV7-2
len: 15
abundance: NA
j_gene: TRBJ2-5
CDR3nt: TGTGCCAGCAGCTTAAGCCTAGCGGGAGTGGAGACCCAGTACTTC
CDR3aa: CASSLSLAGVETQYF

d_gene: TRBD1
v_gene: TRBV7-9
len: 14
abundance: NA
j_gene: TRBJ2-1
CDR3nt: TGTGCCAGCAGCGGCCGGACAGGGAGAGATGAGCAGTTCTTC
CDR3aa: CASSGRTGRDEQFF

d_gene: TRBD1
v_gene: TRBV3-1/TRBV3-2
len: 15
abundance: NA
j_gene: TRBJ2-7
CDR3nt: TGTGCCAGCAGCCAAGAAGGGGACAGGCCGTACGAGCAGTACTTC
CDR3aa: CASSQEGDRPYEQYF

d_gene: NA
v_gene: TRBV3-1/TRBV3-2
len: 15
abundance: NA
j_gene: TRBJ2-2
CDR3nt: TGTGCCAGCAGCCATCACGGACTGAACACCGGGGAGCTGTTTTTT
CDR3aa: CASSHHGLNTGELFF

d_gene: NA
v_gene: TRBV5-4
len: 16
abundance: once
j_gene: TRBJ1-3
CDR3nt: TGTGCCAGCAGCTTGGGAGGAAGGCGTTCTGGAAACACCATATATTTT
CDR3aa: CASSLGGRRSGNTIYF

d_gene: NA
v_gene: TRBV13
len: 14
abundance: NA
j_gene: TRBJ1-2
CDR3nt: TGTGCCAGCAGCTCAGGGATAGCTAACTATGGCTACACCTTC
CDR3aa: CASSSGIANYGYTF

d_gene: NA
v_gene: TRBV28
len: 15
abundance: NA
j_gene: TRBJ1-6
CDR3nt: TGTGCCAGCAGTTTATGGGGCAGGGGCGGTTCACCCCTCCACTTT
CDR3aa: CASSLWGRGGSPLHF

d_gene: TRBD1
v_gene: TRBV5-1
len: 16
abundance: NA
j_gene: TRBJ2-3
CDR3nt: TGCGCCAGCAGCTTGGCTGGACAGGGGGGCACAGATACGCAGTATTTT
CDR3aa: CASSLAGQGGTDTQYF

d_gene: NA
v_gene: TRBV5-8
len: 13
abundance: NA
j_gene: TRBJ1-2
CDR3nt: TGTGCCAGCAGCCGCGACAGTTTCTATGGCTACACCTTC
CDR3aa: CASSRDSFYGYTF

d_gene: NA
v_gene: TRBV10-3
len: 13
abundance: NA
j_gene: TRBJ1-1
CDR3nt: TGTGCCATCAGCCCCTCCCCGAACACTGAAGCTTTCTTT
CDR3aa: CAISPSPNTEAFF

d_gene: NA
v_gene: TRBV10-3
len: 16
abundance: NA
j_gene: TRBJ1-4
CDR3nt: TGTGCCATCAGTGAGCGATGGGACATTGGTAATGAAAAACTGTTTTTT
CDR3aa: CAISERWDIGNEKLFF

d_gene: TRBD1
v_gene: TRBV5-4
len: 19
abundance: NA
j_gene: TRBJ1-2
CDR3nt: TGTGCCAGCAGCTTGGCCGGGACAGGGGCCGCCAAAGCTAACTATGGCTACACCTTC
CDR3aa: CASSLAGTGAAKANYGYTF

d_gene: NA
v_gene: TRBV28
len: 13
abundance: NA
j_gene: TRBJ2-1
CDR3nt: TGTGCCAGCAGTTCCAGGGGCTACAATGAGCAGTTCTTC
CDR3aa: CASSSRGYNEQFF

d_gene: TRBD1
v_gene: TRBV2
len: 14
abundance: once
j_gene: TRBJ1-4
CDR3nt: TGTGCCAGCAAGGTCTCAACAGGGGATGAAAAACTGTTTTTT
CDR3aa: CASKVSTGDEKLFF